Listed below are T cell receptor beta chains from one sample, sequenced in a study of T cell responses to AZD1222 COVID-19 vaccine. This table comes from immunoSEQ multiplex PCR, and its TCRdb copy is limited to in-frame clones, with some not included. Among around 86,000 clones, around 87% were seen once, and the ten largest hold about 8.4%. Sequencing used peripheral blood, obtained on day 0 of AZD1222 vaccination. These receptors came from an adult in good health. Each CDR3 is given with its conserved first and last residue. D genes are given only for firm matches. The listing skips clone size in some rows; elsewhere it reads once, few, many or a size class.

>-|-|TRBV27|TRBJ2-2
CASSSTGELFF
TGTGCCAGCAGTTCTACCGGGGAGCTGTTTTTT
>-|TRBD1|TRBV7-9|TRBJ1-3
CASSRQGSGNTIYF
TGTGCCAGCAGCAGACAGGGTTCTGGAAACACCATATATTTT
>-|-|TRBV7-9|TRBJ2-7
CASSPPYSEQYF
TGTGCCAGCAGCCCCCCGTATAGCGAGCAGTACTTC
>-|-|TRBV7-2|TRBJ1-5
CASSSGQFNQPQHF
TGTGCCAGCAGCTCTGGACAGTTCAATCAGCCCCAGCATTTT
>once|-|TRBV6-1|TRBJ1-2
CASSEAGGFGRNYGYTF
TGTGCCAGCAGTGAAGCTGGTGGTTTCGGGAGAAACTATGGCTACACCTTC
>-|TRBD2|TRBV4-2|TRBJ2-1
CASRISGGPTYNEQFF
TGTGCCAGCAGAATCAGCGGGGGCCCCACCTACAATGAGCAGTTCTTC
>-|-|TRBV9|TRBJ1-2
CASSVVEGSYGYTF
TGTGCCAGCAGCGTAGTAGAGGGATCCTATGGCTACACCTTC
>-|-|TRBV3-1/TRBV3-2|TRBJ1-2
CASSQQGIYGYTF
TGTGCCAGCAGCCAACAGGGGATTTATGGCTACACCTTC
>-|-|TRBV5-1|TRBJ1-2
CASSPSEEVSYTF
TGCGCCAGCAGCCCGTCGGAGGAGGTTAGCTACACCTTC
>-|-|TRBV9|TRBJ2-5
CASSILPGQETQYF
TGTGCCAGCAGCATACTACCGGGACAAGAGACCCAGTACTTC
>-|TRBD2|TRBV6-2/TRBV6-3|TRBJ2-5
CASSIDGGFIWTQYF
TGTGCCAGCAGTATCGACGGGGGGTTTATCTGGACCCAGTACTTC
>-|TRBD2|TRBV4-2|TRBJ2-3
CASSQATSGGSTDTQYF
TGTGCCAGCAGCCAGGCAACTAGCGGGGGCTCCACAGATACGCAGTATTTT
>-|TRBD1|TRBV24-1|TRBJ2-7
CATRRGTGQGDVSSYEQYF
TGTGCCACCCGGAGGGGGACGGGACAGGGGGACGTAAGCTCCTACGAGCAGTACTTC
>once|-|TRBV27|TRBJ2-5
CASSSYRDGETQYF
TGTGCCAGCAGTTCTTACAGGGATGGAGAGACCCAGTACTTC
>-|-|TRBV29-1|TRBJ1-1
CSARKGQGSNTEAFF
TGCAGCGCCCGAAAGGGGCAGGGGTCGAACACTGAAGCTTTCTTT
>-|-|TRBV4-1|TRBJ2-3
CASSQDPPSTDTQYF
TGCGCCAGCAGCCAAGATCCCCCTAGCACAGATACGCAGTATTTT
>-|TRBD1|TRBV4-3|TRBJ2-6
CASSQNTGDGANVLTF
TGCGCCAGCAGCCAAAACACAGGGGATGGGGCCAACGTCCTGACTTTC
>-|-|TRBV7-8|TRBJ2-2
CASSIEGNTGELFF
TGTGCCAGCAGCATTGAGGGGAACACCGGGGAGCTGTTTTTT
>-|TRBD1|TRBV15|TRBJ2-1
CATSLLGTGYYNEQFF
TGTGCCACCAGTCTCTTAGGGACAGGGTACTACAATGAGCAGTTCTTC
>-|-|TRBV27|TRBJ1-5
CASSFTGPSYQPQHF
TGTGCCAGCAGTTTCACAGGGCCCTCCTATCAGCCCCAGCATTTT
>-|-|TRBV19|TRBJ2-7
CASSRPGRRTEQYF
TGTGCCAGTAGTAGACCGGGACGGCGAACCGAGCAGTACTTC
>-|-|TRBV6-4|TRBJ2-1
CASSDVDRNEQFF
TGTGCCAGCAGTGACGTCGACAGGAATGAGCAGTTCTTC
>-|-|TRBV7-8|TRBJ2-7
CASSPLGGQQYF
TGTGCCAGCAGCCCGCTTGGCGGGCAGCAGTACTTC
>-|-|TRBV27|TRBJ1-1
CASRQGNTEAFF
TGTGCCAGCAGACAGGGGAACACTGAAGCTTTCTTT
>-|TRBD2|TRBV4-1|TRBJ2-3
CASSRTSGRSTDTQYF
TGCGCCAGCAGTAGGACTAGCGGCCGAAGCACAGATACGCAGTATTTT
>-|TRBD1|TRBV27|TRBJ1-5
CASSLGTGLNQPQHF
TGTGCCAGCAGTTTGGGGACAGGGCTCAATCAGCCCCAGCATTTT
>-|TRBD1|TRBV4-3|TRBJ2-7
CASSQEAQGGGYEQYF
TGCGCCAGCAGCCAAGAGGCACAAGGGGGCGGCTACGAGCAGTACTTC
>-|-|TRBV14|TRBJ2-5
CASSQAGTQETQYF
TGTGCCAGCAGCCAAGCGGGAACCCAAGAGACCCAGTACTTC
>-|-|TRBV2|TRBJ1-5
CASNQGRNHQPQHF
TGTGCCAGCAACCAGGGGCGGAACCATCAGCCCCAGCATTTT
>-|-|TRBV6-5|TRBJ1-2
CASRTDYGYTF
TGTGCCAGCAGGACAGATTATGGCTACACCTTC
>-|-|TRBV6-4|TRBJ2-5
CASRAQGTAGETQYF
TGTGCCAGCAGAGCACAAGGGACGGCGGGGGAGACCCAGTACTTC
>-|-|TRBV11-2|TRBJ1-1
CASSLGPGPTEAFF
TGTGCCAGTAGCTTAGGACCGGGGCCCACTGAAGCTTTCTTT
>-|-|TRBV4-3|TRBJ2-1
CASSRQGSSYNEQFF
TGCGCCAGCAGCCGTCAGGGAAGCTCCTACAATGAGCAGTTCTTC
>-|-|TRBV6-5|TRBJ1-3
CASSYYGQNGNTIYF
TGTGCCAGCAGTTACTACGGGCAGAATGGAAACACCATATATTTT
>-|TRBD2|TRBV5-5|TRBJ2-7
CASSLAGGQSSYEQYF
TGTGCCAGCAGCTTAGCGGGGGGACAGAGCTCCTACGAGCAGTACTTC
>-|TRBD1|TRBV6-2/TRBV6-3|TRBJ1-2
CASSYGTGSYGYTF
TGTGCCAGCAGTTACGGGACAGGGTCCTATGGCTACACCTTC
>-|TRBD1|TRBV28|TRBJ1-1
CASSHGTGPNTEAFF
TGTGCCAGCAGTCACGGGACAGGACCGAACACTGAAGCTTTCTTT
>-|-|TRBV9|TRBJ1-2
CASSVEGGPGYTF
TGTGCCAGCAGCGTAGAAGGGGGGCCGGGCTACACCTTC
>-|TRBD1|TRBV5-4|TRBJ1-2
CASSTDRGRVGYTF
TGTGCCAGCAGCACGGACAGGGGGCGGGTTGGCTACACCTTC
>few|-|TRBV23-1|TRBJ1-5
CASSQSIDQGESNQPQHF
TGCGCCAGCAGTCAATCGATTGATCAGGGTGAGAGCAATCAGCCCCAGCATTTT
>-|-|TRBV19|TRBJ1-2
CAGGANYGYTF
TGTGCCGGCGGGGCTAACTATGGCTACACCTTC
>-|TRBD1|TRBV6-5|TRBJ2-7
CASSRPGQVYEQYF
TGTGCCAGCAGTAGGCCGGGACAGGTCTACGAGCAGTACTTC
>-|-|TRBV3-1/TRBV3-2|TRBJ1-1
CASSRNTYTEAFF
TGTGCCAGCAGCCGAAACACATACACTGAAGCTTTCTTT
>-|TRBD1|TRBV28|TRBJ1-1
CASLDRGRFTEAFF
TGTGCCAGCCTAGACAGGGGGCGATTTACTGAAGCTTTCTTT
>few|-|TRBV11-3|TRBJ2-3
CASSQWVGGTDTQYF
TGTGCCAGCAGCCAATGGGTTGGGGGCACAGATACGCAGTATTTT